The 31 T cell receptor beta chains in this list originate from one sample, sequenced in a study of blood T cell repertoires in COVID-19 (dated by TCRdb to about 2020). Libraries were constructed by the immunoSEQ multiplex PCR assay. TCRdb limited this immuneACCESS table to in-frame rearrangements with V and J called. A share of clones is missing; checked studies link under half to unresolved V genes, and the rest is unexplained. This sample has roughly 230,000 clones in its table, and 88% of those were observed once. 0.7% of the sample belongs to the ten largest clones. The sequencing sample was made of peripheral blood. The receptors here all came from a human donor in a cohort sampled during active COVID-19.

The V and J genes are TRBV28 and TRBJ2-2; TRBD2 is a possible D gene (6 bases). The germline gives CDR1 MDHEN, CDR2 SYDVKM. This CDR3 contains 15 residues. Trimming left V 6 bases short and J 1 base short, with 12 bases between. The CDR3 is CASSLGLLNTGELFF. CDR3 bases: TGTGCCAGCAGCCTCGGACTATTGAACACCGGGGAGCTGTTTTTT.

CDR3 loop: CASSQESAAPQNTEAFF. In DNA, the CDR3 is TGTGCCAGCAGCCAAGAGTCCGCGGCGCCCCAGAACACTGAAGCTTTCTTT. The chain joins TRBV3-1 (or the pseudogene TRBV3-2) to TRBJ1-1, with D uncertain. The germline V gene encodes CDR1 LGHDT and CDR2 YNNKEL (reference sequence). This CDR3 has 17 amino acids. Trimming removed 0 bases at V and 1 base at J, with 15 bases between.

The chain is built from TRBV14 and TRBJ2-7; D is unresolved. The CDR3 extends over 14 amino acids. V gave up 0 bases and J gave up 3 bases, with 9 bases separating them. Per the germline V gene, CDR1 is SGHDN and CDR2 is FVKESK. CDR3 region: CASSQENTFYEQYF. The CDR3 DNA reads TGTGCCAGCAGCCAAGAAAACACCTTCTACGAGCAGTACTTC.

DNA for the CDR3: TGTGCCAGCAGCCAGGGAAGGTGGTACGAGCAGTACTTC. Amino acids: CASSQGRWYEQYF. This chain connects TRBV28 to TRBJ2-7; D might be TRBD1 (5 bases). This CDR3 spans 13 amino acids. Per germline, CDR1 MDHEN and CDR2 SYDVKM. V was trimmed by 6 bases and J by 4 bases, leaving 13 bases between them.

The chain combines TRBV7-2 with TRBJ1-4; a weak D match, TRBD1 (5 bases). V lost 1 base and J 10 bases, leaving 10 bases between the germline ends. Per the germline V gene, CDR1 is SGHTA and CDR2 is FQGNSA. The length of the CDR3 is 13 residues. CDR3 sequence reads: CASSLEGRGKLFF. In nucleotides, the CDR3 is TGTGCCAGCAGCTTAGAAGGAAGGGGAAAACTGTTTTTT. Complete variable domain (other parts from reference TRBV7-2 and TRBJ1-4): GAGVSQSPSNKVTEKGKDVELRCDPISGHTALYWYRQSLGQGLEFLIYFQGNSAPDKSGLPSDRFSAERTGGSVSTLTIQRTQQEDSAVYLCASSLEGRGKLFFGSGTQLSVL.

The rearrangement uses TRBV12-5 and TRBJ1-5; D not certain. Germline CDR1 reads LGHNT; CDR2 reads FRNRAP. The CDR3 totals 13 residues. Trimming left V 5 bases short and J 0 bases short, with 5 bases between. The CDR3 DNA sequence: TGTGCTAGTGGTGCGGATAGCAATCAGCCCCAGCATTTT. Protein: CASGADSNQPQHF. Combining the CDR3 with reference TRBV12-5 and TRBJ1-5 gives the whole variable domain DARVTQTPRHKVTEMGQEVTMRCQPILGHNTVFWYRQTMMQGLELLAYFRNRAPLDDSGMPKDRFSAEMPDATLATLKIQPSEPRDSAVYFCASGADSNQPQHFGDGTRLSIL.

The chain employs TRBV3-1 (or the pseudogene TRBV3-2) and TRBJ2-7; D is ambiguous. The CDR3 is 12 residues long. Trimming removed 3 bases from V and 9 bases from J, with 12 bases in between. Looked up from germline, CDR1 is LGHDT and CDR2 is YNNKEL (reference sequence). The CDR3 sequence is CASSHTPMLQYF. The CDR3, as DNA: TGTGCCAGCAGCCATACTCCTATGCTGCAGTACTTC.

The rearrangement joins TRBV2 to TRBJ2-1; D remains ambiguous. V was cut by 8 bases and J by 0 bases, with 8 bases left in between. In germline, CDR1 is SNHLY, CDR2 FYNNEI. The CDR3 runs to 13 residues. CDR3 sequence reads: CASSIVSYNEQFF. CDR3 sequence (DNA): TGTGCCAGCTCAATTGTCTCCTACAATGAGCAGTTCTTC.

This clone was seen more than once but under ten times. The rearrangement joins TRBV30 to TRBJ2-7, with D uncertain. With 1 base removed from V and 3 bases from J, the gap between germline ends came to 4 bases. The CDR3 spans 11 residues. The germline gives CDR1 GTSNPN, CDR2 SVGIG (reference sequence). CDR3 coding DNA: TGTGCCTGGAGTGACTTCTACGAGCAGTACTTC. It encodes CAWSDFYEQYF.

The V gene is TRBV5-4, the J gene TRBJ1-2; D perhaps matches TRBD1 (5 bases). Trimming removed 3 bases from V and 0 bases from J, with 9 bases in between. The CDR3 has 14 amino acids. Germline lookup yields CDR1 SGHNT and CDR2 YYREEE (reference sequence). The CDR3 sequence: CASSSAGPNYGYTF. The CDR3 nucleotides read TGTGCCAGCAGCTCGGCGGGGCCTAACTATGGCTACACCTTC.

The V call is TRBV7-2, the J call TRBJ1-2; TRBD1 is a possible D gene (5 bases). The length of the CDR3 is 13 residues. V lost 4 bases, J lost 5 bases, and 11 bases lay in between. Germline V lookup: CDR1 SGHTA, CDR2 FQGNSA. The chain's CDR3 is CASSYWGSYGYTF. In DNA, the CDR3 is TGTGCCAGCAGCTACTGGGGCTCTTATGGCTACACCTTC. Using reference TRBV7-2 and TRBJ1-2 for the parts outside the CDR3, the full variable domain is GAGVSQSPSNKVTEKGKDVELRCDPISGHTALYWYRQSLGQGLEFLIYFQGNSAPDKSGLPSDRFSAERTGGSVSTLTIQRTQQEDSAVYLCASSYWGSYGYTFGSGTRLTVV.

This clone was recorded a few times. This chain links TRBV19 with TRBJ1-2; TRBD1 aligns across 9 bases. Losses at the gene ends were 5 bases for V and 5 bases for J; bases not matched to a gene: 9. Germline V gives CDR1 LNHDA, CDR2 SQIVND (reference sequence). The CDR3 is 15 amino acids. CDR3 DNA: TGTGCCAGTAGTGCCGGGGACAGGGCCGGATATGGCTACACCTTC. Translation gives CASSAGDRAGYGYTF.

The rearrangement joins TRBV6-5 to TRBJ1-1; a weak D match, TRBD1 (6 bases). Trimming removed 0 bases from V and 6 bases from J, with 11 bases in between. The CDR3 has 14 amino acids. Germline V gives CDR1 MNHEY, CDR2 SVGAGI. The CDR3 DNA reads TGTGCCAGCAGTTACTCTGGGGGCATATCTGAAGCTTTCTTT. This sequence encodes CASSYSGGISEAFF.

This chain uses TRBV28 with TRBJ2-7; 7 bases match TRBD1. Germline CDR1 MDHEN, CDR2 SYDVKM. With 6 bases clipped from V and 0 bases from J, the junction kept 5 bases outside the gene matches. The length of the CDR3 is 14 residues. CDR3 DNA: TGTGCCAGCAGCCGGACAGGAAGCTCCTACGAGCAGTACTTC. This codes for CASSRTGSSYEQYF. Complete variable domain (other parts from reference TRBV28 and TRBJ2-7): DVKVTQSSRYLVKRTGEKVFLECVQDMDHENMFWYRQDPGLGLRLIYFSYDVKMKEKGDIPEGYSVSREKKERFSLILESASTNQTSMYLCASSRTGSSYEQYFGPGTRLTVT.

To note about this clone: This CDR3 is also generated by other DNA sequences in the sample. The V and J genes are TRBV27 and TRBJ2-7, with D perhaps matching TRBD1 (5 bases). This CDR3 comprises 13 residues. CDR1 MNHEY and CDR2 SMNVEV come from the germline V gene (reference sequence). The V and J ends lost 2 bases and 2 bases respectively, with 7 bases between them. The DNA for the CDR3 is TGTGCCAGCAGTTTAAGGGGCACCTACGAGCAGTACTTC. The encoded protein is CASSLRGTYEQYF.

V gene TRBV14 combines with J gene TRBJ2-3; 9 bases map to TRBD2. With V trimmed by 4 bases and J by 7 bases, 15 bases remained unmatched. The CDR3 runs to 17 residues. CDR1 is SGHDN, CDR2 FVKESK, per germline. CDR3 sequence: CASSPPRGRAGPYTQYF. CDR3 nucleotides: TGTGCCAGCAGCCCCCCTCGCGGGAGGGCTGGGCCCTATACGCAGTATTTT.

The rearrangement links TRBV6-5 to TRBJ2-1; TRBD2 matches at 9 bases. J was trimmed by 7 bases and V by 11 bases; bases with no gene match: 15. This CDR3 is 15 amino acids long. CDR1 and CDR2 (germline): MNHEY, SVGAGI. The CDR3 bases are TGTGCCGCTTCCAGTGGGACTAGCAGTACGAATGAGCAGTTCTTC. Translating gives CAASSGTSSTNEQFF.

The chain combines TRBV4-3 with TRBJ2-1; tentatively, D is TRBD1 (5 bases). The length of the CDR3 is 16 residues. The V gene lost 0 bases and the J gene lost 3 bases, with 12 bases spanning the gap. Germline V gene data show CDR1 as LGHNA and CDR2 as YSLEER. In DNA, the CDR3 is TGCGCCAGCAGCCAAGAAAACAGGATAAGCTACAATGAGCAGTTCTTC. It yields the protein CASSQENRISYNEQFF.

On this clone itself: The sample contains more than one DNA sequence encoding this CDR3. CDR3 sequence (DNA): TGTGCCAGCAGCTTGACTAGCGGGAGCTACGAGCAGTACTTC. It is translated as CASSLTSGSYEQYF. V usage is TRBV7-2 and J usage is TRBJ2-7, with 12 positions matching TRBD2. The germline V gene encodes CDR1 SGHTA and CDR2 FQGNSA. V dropped 3 bases and J dropped 3; count of bases not matched to a gene: 0. CDR3 size: 14 residues. The complete variable domain, with remaining parts taken from reference TRBV7-2 and TRBJ2-7, reads GAGVSQSPSNKVTEKGKDVELRCDPISGHTALYWYRQSLGQGLEFLIYFQGNSAPDKSGLPSDRFSAERTGGSVSTLTIQRTQQEDSAVYLCASSLTSGSYEQYFGPGTRLTVT.

Concerning this clone itself: At the DNA level, this CDR3 is encoded by other sequences in the same sample as well. The CDR3 sequence: CASSVGLAGAYEQYF. The CDR3 bases are TGTGCCAGCAGCGTAGGTCTAGCGGGGGCCTACGAGCAGTACTTC. The genes are TRBV9 and TRBJ2-7; 10 bases are a match to TRBD2. The CDR3 consists of 15 residues. Germline lookup yields CDR1 SGDLS and CDR2 YYNGEE. Trimming removed 0 bases from V and 2 bases from J; junction bases left unmatched: 2. The full variable domain, its missing parts supplied by reference TRBV9 and TRBJ2-7, is DSGVTQTPKHLITATGQRVTLRCSPRSGDLSVYWYQQSLDQGLQFLIQYYNGEERAKGNILERFSAQQFPDLHSELNLSSLELGDSALYFCASSVGLAGAYEQYFGPGTRLTVT.

This clone appeared once. The chain carries TRBV27 and TRBJ1-1; TRBD1 matches at 12 bases. Trimming at V came to 4 bases and at J to 4 bases, leaving 7 bases not matched to a gene. The germline CDR1 and CDR2 sequences are MNHEY and SMNVEV (reference sequence). This CDR3 spans 16 amino acids. The CDR3 loop reads CASSWGQGATTTEAFF. In DNA, the CDR3 is TGTGCCAGCAGTTGGGGACAGGGGGCGACCACCACTGAAGCTTTCTTT.

The chain has TRBV5-6 and TRBJ1-1; D may be TRBD1 (6 bases). This CDR3 spans 16 amino acids. Trimming shortened V by 3 bases and J by 5 bases, and 20 bases separated the two germline ends. The germline gives CDR1 SGHDT, CDR2 YYEEEE. The CDR3 DNA follows: TGTGCCAGCAGCTCAACAGGGCTTGGTCTTCGGACTGAAGCTTTCTTT. Its translation is CASSSTGLGLRTEAFF.

This clone was counted a few times. V and J are TRBV7-9 and TRBJ1-3, with TRBD1 identical over 7 bases. V lost 5 bases, J lost 2 bases, and 9 bases stayed unmatched. From germline, CDR1 is SEHNR and CDR2 FQNEAQ (reference sequence). This CDR3 is 16 amino acids long. CDR3 amino acids: CASSSTPGTAGNTIYF. CDR3 in DNA: TGTGCCAGCAGCAGCACTCCCGGGACAGCTGGAAACACCATATATTTT.

This chain connects TRBV4-3 to TRBJ1-1, with TRBD1 as a possible D gene (5 bases). Germline CDR1 is LGHNA and CDR2 is YSLEER. The CDR3 is made up of 14 amino acids. Trimming stripped 0 bases from V and 5 bases from J, with 10 bases between. DNA of the CDR3: TGCGCCAGCAGCCAAGACAGGGAGGGGACTGAAGCTTTCTTT. It encodes CASSQDREGTEAFF.

This clone was recorded a few times. The chain joins TRBV6-6 to TRBJ2-1; TRBD2 matches 13 bases. The CDR3 sequence is 16 residues long. Per germline, CDR1 MNHNY and CDR2 SVGAGI (reference sequence). Trimming removed 5 bases from V and 7 bases from J; junction bases left unmatched: 8. CDR3 residues: CASSPTSGRARNEQFF. CDR3 DNA: TGTGCCAGCAGTCCTACTAGCGGGAGGGCTCGGAATGAGCAGTTCTTC.

V gene TRBV18 combines with J gene TRBJ1-5, with unresolved D. CDR1 and CDR2 (germline): KGHSH, LQKENI. V gave up 2 bases and J gave up 6 bases, with 8 bases separating them. The CDR3 is 13 amino acids. The CDR3 protein is CASSPEAGQPQHF. CDR3 DNA sequence: TGTGCCAGCTCACCAGAGGCGGGTCAGCCCCAGCATTTT.

The V call is TRBV28, the J call TRBJ1-1; D gene unclear. Germline CDR1 is MDHEN and CDR2 is SYDVKM. V was trimmed by 6 bases and J by 3 bases, leaving 8 bases between them. The CDR3 has 12 residues. The CDR3 bases are TGTGCCAGCAGCTTCCTTTACACTGAAGCTTTCTTT. Protein: CASSFLYTEAFF.

This chain links TRBV7-9 with TRBJ2-1; D might be TRBD2 (6 bases). This CDR3 has 15 amino acids. V lost 0 bases to trimming and J lost 4 bases, with 10 bases between them. Germline CDR1 and CDR2: SEHNR and FQNEAQ (reference sequence). The CDR3 here is CASSLASGDYNEQFF. The CDR3 nucleotides are TGTGCCAGCAGCTTAGCTAGCGGAGATTACAATGAGCAGTTCTTC.

This rearrangement joins TRBV15 to TRBJ2-7; D is perhaps TRBD1 (5 bases). V was pared by 0 bases and J by 6 bases, with 9 bases between. Germline lookup yields CDR1 LNHNV and CDR2 YYDKDF (reference sequence). The CDR3 has 13 residues. The chain's CDR3 is CATSRDLGAEQYF. In DNA form, the CDR3 reads TGTGCCACCAGCAGAGATTTAGGGGCCGAGCAGTACTTC.

This clone is a singleton in its sample. The V and J genes are TRBV25-1 and TRBJ1-2; D not certain. Per the germline V gene, CDR1 is MGHDK and CDR2 is SYGVNS. CDR3 size: 17 residues. The V gene lost 6 bases and the J gene lost 8 bases, with 28 bases spanning the gap. The CDR3 bases are TGTGCCAGCAGCACCTACGAAAGTACTAGGGTACGGGGAGGCTACACCTTC. The encoded protein is CASSTYESTRVRGGYTF.

The chain is built from TRBV4-2 and TRBJ2-1; D is perhaps TRBD2 (5 bases). Trimming stripped 5 bases from V and 0 bases from J, with 17 bases between. The CDR3 runs to 17 residues. In germline, CDR1 is LGHNA, CDR2 YNFKEQ. The CDR3: CASSLTGVTSSYNEQFF. The CDR3 region has the DNA TGTGCCAGCAGCTTAACCGGGGTGACGAGCTCCTACAATGAGCAGTTCTTC.